These 26 T cell receptor beta chains share one sample of origin, sequenced in a study of blood T cell repertoires in COVID-19. TCRdb's copy holds only in-frame clones and misses some; the assay was immunoSEQ multiplex PCR. The profile shows around 250,000 clones, 88% of them singletons. Sequenced sample: peripheral blood. The source of these receptors is a human donor in a cohort sampled during active COVID-19.

This sequence joins TRBV19 and TRBJ2-7; 7 bases are shared with TRBD2. The germline V gene has CDR1 LNHDA and CDR2 SQIVND (reference sequence). J lost 6 bases, V lost 3 bases, and 8 bases had no gene match. The CDR3 extends over 14 amino acids. CDR3 sequence (DNA): TGTGCCAGTAGTATCCTAGCGGAGCAGGGCGAGCAGTACTTC. Protein sequence: CASSILAEQGEQYF.

This clone appeared once. The rearrangement joins TRBV4-3 to TRBJ2-3, with 7 bases aligning to TRBD2. Germline CDR1 reads LGHNA; CDR2 reads YSLEER. V trimming: 3 bases; J trimming: 0 bases; junction bases outside the gene matches: 6. This CDR3 comprises 16 residues. The CDR3 here is CASSQRLATSTDTQYF. The CDR3 nucleotides read TGCGCCAGCAGCCAGAGACTAGCTACTAGCACAGATACGCAGTATTTT.

The chain employs TRBV29-1 and TRBJ1-1; D not resolved. Germline V lookup: CDR1 SQVTM, CDR2 ANQGSEA. The CDR3 spans 13 residues. V was pared by 4 bases and J by 0 bases, with 9 bases between. The DNA for the CDR3 is TGCAGCGTTGTGGGCCAGCTGAACACTGAAGCTTTCTTT. Protein: CSVVGQLNTEAFF.

The chain employs TRBV21-1 and TRBJ1-5; the table's D gene call, TRBD1, was not cross checked with the DNA. TRBV21-1 is marked as a pseudogene. The CDR3 runs 18 residues. This CDR3 reads CASSTGTGGPNSNQPQHF. CDR3 DNA sequence: TGTGCCAGCAGCACGGGGACAGGGGGCCCGAATAGCAATCAGCCCCAGCATTTT.

The rearrangement links TRBV27 to TRBJ1-3; D perhaps matches TRBD1 (5 bases). Germline V gene sequence: CDR1 MNHEY, CDR2 SMNVEV (reference sequence). The length of the CDR3 is 15 residues. V lost 8 bases, J lost 3 bases, and 17 bases lay in between. In DNA form, the CDR3 reads TGTGCCAGCGGACCCGATGGAGGGGATGGAAACACCATATATTTT. Protein: CASGPDGGDGNTIYF.

The chain has TRBV18 and TRBJ2-7; the D gene is possibly TRBD2 (6 bases). The CDR3 runs to 13 residues. Trimming shortened V by 1 base and J by 5 bases, and 9 bases separated the two germline ends. CDR1 is KGHSH, CDR2 LQKENI, per germline. The CDR3 DNA follows: TGTGCCAGCTCACCACGAGGCGGGGACGAGCAGTACTTC. The encoded protein is CASSPRGGDEQYF.

The V gene is TRBV27, the J gene TRBJ2-7; D uncertain. The CDR3 is made up of 13 amino acids. V lost 2 bases, J lost 3 bases, and 8 bases lay in between. CDR1 is MNHEY and CDR2 is SMNVEV in the germline V gene (reference sequence). CDR3 nucleotides: TGTGCCAGCAGTTTAAGCCTTAGCTACGAGCAGTACTTC. Translating gives CASSLSLSYEQYF.

In this sample, this clone turned up a few times. The rearrangement joins TRBV7-2 to TRBJ2-7; D not certain. The CDR3 is 13 amino acids. Germline CDR1 and CDR2: SGHTA and FQGNSA. Trimming removed 0 bases at V and 2 bases at J, with 5 bases between. The CDR3 DNA reads as TGTGCCAGCAGCTTAGCGTACACCTACGAGCAGTACTTC. It translates to CASSLAYTYEQYF.

This chain links TRBV4-3 with TRBJ1-1; 7 bases agree with TRBD1. The CDR3 is 13 amino acids. V was pared by 6 bases and J by 4 bases, with 5 bases of the junction left unmatched. Germline V gene sequence: CDR1 LGHNA, CDR2 YSLEER. CDR3: CASRFQGGTEAFF. The CDR3, as DNA: TGCGCCAGCAGATTCCAGGGGGGCACTGAAGCTTTCTTT.

The chain couples TRBV7-6 to TRBJ2-3; 8 bases line up with TRBD2. V dropped 4 bases and J dropped 12; count of bases not matched to a gene: 15. The CDR3 is 15 amino acids. Germline loops: CDR1 SGHVS, CDR2 FNYEAQ. The CDR3 loop is CASSSLSGGPDSQYF. Here the CDR3 DNA reads TGTGCCAGCAGCTCCCTGAGCGGGGGCCCTGATTCTCAGTATTTT.

J is TRBJ2-7 and V is TRBV14; D ambiguous. The V gene lost 0 bases and the J gene lost 0 bases, with 6 bases spanning the gap. The CDR3 has 14 residues. Per germline, CDR1 SGHDN and CDR2 FVKESK. The DNA for the CDR3 is TGTGCCAGCAGCCAAGAAACCGGCTCCTACGAGCAGTACTTC. Protein product: CASSQETGSYEQYF.

This rearrangement joins TRBV7-8 to TRBJ2-7, with D perhaps matching TRBD1 (8 bases). Germline V gene lookup returns CDR1 SGHVS and CDR2 FQNEAQ. The CDR3 loop spans 16 amino acids. Trimming pared 5 bases from V and 0 bases from J, leaving 17 bases between. Written as DNA, the CDR3 is TGTGCCAGCAGCCTTACAGGGGGAGGGGGCTCCTACGAGCAGTACTTC. Protein product: CASSLTGGGGSYEQYF.

The V call is TRBV6-5, the J call TRBJ2-5, with 8 bases identical to TRBD2. Looked up from germline, CDR1 is MNHEY and CDR2 is SVGAGI. The CDR3 sequence is 14 residues long. Trimming took 2 bases from V and 4 from J; bases not matched to a gene: 3. The CDR3 DNA sequence: TGTGCCAGCAGTTACAACCGGGGGGGAGAGACCCAGTACTTC. This gives the protein CASSYNRGGETQYF.

The rearrangement joins TRBV11-1 to TRBJ2-1, with a weak D call TRBD2 (5 bases). Germline V gene lookup returns CDR1 SGHAT and CDR2 FQDESV (reference sequence). The CDR3 runs to 15 residues. The V and J ends lost 8 bases and 3 bases respectively, with 17 bases between them. DNA for the CDR3: TGTGCCAGCGGTCGAGAGGGCGCTGTCTACAATGAGCAGTTCTTC. Encoded protein: CASGREGAVYNEQFF. Filled out from reference TRBV11-1 and TRBJ2-1, the complete variable domain reads EAEVAQSPRYKITEKSQAVAFWCDPISGHATLYWYRQILGQGPELLVQFQDESVVDDSQLPKDRFSAERLKGVDSTLKIQPAELGDSAMYLCASGREGAVYNEQFFGPGTRLTVL.

This chain uses TRBV6-6 with TRBJ2-7; maybe TRBD2 (5 bases). Deletions cut 6 bases from V and 3 bases from J, with 12 bases between. The CDR3 consists of 13 residues. Germline V lookup: CDR1 MNHNY, CDR2 SVGAGI (reference sequence). CDR3 nucleotide sequence: TGTGCCAGCAGCACTGAAGACTACTACGAGCAGTACTTC. Protein sequence: CASSTEDYYEQYF.

CDR3 in amino acids: CASSSQGALAQPQHF. In nucleotides, the CDR3 is TGTGCCAGCAGCTCTCAGGGGGCCCTGGCTCAGCCCCAGCATTTT. This chain uses TRBV7-9 with TRBJ1-5, with 8 bases fitting TRBD1. The CDR3 spans 15 residues. The V gene's germline CDR1 is SEHNR and CDR2 FQNEAQ (reference sequence). V was pared by 4 bases and J by 6 bases, with 8 bases of the junction left unmatched. The full variable domain, rest sourced from reference TRBV7-9 and TRBJ1-5, is DTGVSQNPRHKITKRGQNVTFRCDPISEHNRLYWYRQTLGQGPEFLTYFQNEAQLEKSRLLSDRFSAERPKGSFSTLEIQRTEQGDSAMYLCASSSQGALAQPQHFGDGTRLSIL.

In its sample, this clone was seen a few times. The chain links TRBV19 to TRBJ2-6; 7 nucleotides line up with TRBD1. The V gene end was trimmed by 4 bases and the J gene end by 0 bases; junction bases not matched to a gene: 9. The germline V gene has CDR1 LNHDA and CDR2 SQIVND (reference sequence). CDR3 length: 18 residues. DNA for the CDR3: TGTGCCAGTAGTAAGACAGGGCCGGTTCTCTCTGGGGCCAACGTCCTGACTTTC. Its translation: CASSKTGPVLSGANVLTF.

V gene TRBV5-4 combines with J gene TRBJ1-1; D remains ambiguous. Germline V CDR1 and CDR2: SGHNT, YYREEE (reference sequence). The V gene lost 5 bases and the J gene lost 3 bases, with 20 bases spanning the gap. This CDR3 has 16 amino acids. The DNA for the CDR3 is TGTGCCAGCAGGTTTGACCTCGGGGTAGGTGACACTGAAGCTTTCTTT. This codes for CASRFDLGVGDTEAFF.

The genes are TRBV5-5 and TRBJ1-2, with a weak D call TRBD1 (5 bases). The CDR3 contains 16 residues. Trimming removed 5 bases from V and 5 bases from J, with 22 bases in between. From germline, CDR1 is SGHKS and CDR2 YYEKEE (reference sequence). The CDR3 is CASRTWGRDEGYGYTF. The CDR3 DNA sequence: TGTGCCAGCAGAACTTGGGGCAGGGATGAAGGTTATGGCTACACCTTC.

The chain is built from TRBV6-1 and TRBJ2-7; the D is unclear. CDR1 is MNHNS and CDR2 is SASEGT in the germline V gene. V lost 1 base, J lost 2 bases, and 12 bases lay in between. This CDR3 spans 15 amino acids. The CDR3 bases are TGTGCCAGCAGTGAAGGTCCGCAGGTAGCCTACGAGCAGTACTTC. This gives the protein CASSEGPQVAYEQYF.

The chain uses TRBV27 and TRBJ2-7; D may be TRBD1 (6 bases). The germline V gene has CDR1 MNHEY and CDR2 SMNVEV (reference sequence). The germline V and J ends were trimmed by 6 bases and 7 bases, with 22 bases remaining between them. CDR3 length equals 15 residues. The DNA for the CDR3 is TGTGCCAGCAGCCCAAGGGACACCGGGTTATATGAGCAGTACTTC. Translation: CASSPRDTGLYEQYF.

Only a few counts were recorded for this clone. V and J are TRBV19 and TRBJ2-2; D gene ambiguous. V shed 11 bases and J shed 3 bases, with 7 bases lying between them. Germline V gene lookup returns CDR1 LNHDA and CDR2 SQIVND (reference sequence). There are 11 residues in the CDR3. The CDR3 nucleotides are TGTGCCTCCGGGTACACCGGGGAGCTGTTTTTT. Its protein product is CASGYTGELFF.

The CDR3 DNA reads as TGTGCCAGCAGTTTGGCGGGAGAGCCAGATGAGCAGTTCTTC. It encodes CASSLAGEPDEQFF. The rearrangement joins TRBV6-2 or TRBV6-3 to TRBJ2-1, with 7 bases that match TRBD2. Unmatched junction bases numbered 8, after V lost 4 bases and J lost 8 bases. The CDR3 runs 14 residues. Germline V gene lookup returns CDR1 MNHEY and CDR2 SVGEGT.

This clone was found a few times. The CDR3 reads CATKTGGGDYGYTF. CDR3 in DNA: TGTGCCACCAAAACAGGGGGCGGTGACTATGGCTACACCTTC. V is TRBV28 and J is TRBJ1-2; 9 positions match TRBD1. J was trimmed by 3 bases and V by 10 bases; bases with no gene match: 9. The CDR3 spans 14 residues. Per the germline V gene, CDR1 is MDHEN and CDR2 is SYDVKM.

The gene calls are TRBV7-2 and TRBJ1-2; D not resolved. Germline V gene lookup returns CDR1 SGHTA and CDR2 FQGNSA. Trimming removed 1 base at V and 4 bases at J, with 10 bases between. CDR3 length: 14 amino acids. CDR3 amino acids: CASSLVESVYGYTF. Here the CDR3 DNA reads TGTGCCAGCAGCTTAGTGGAGTCAGTCTATGGCTACACCTTC.

The rearrangement joins TRBV5-1 to TRBJ2-7; D ambiguous. This CDR3 contains 14 residues. Germline loops: CDR1 SGHRS, CDR2 YFSETQ. V was trimmed by 8 bases and J by 0 bases, leaving 15 bases between them. CDR3 sequence reads: CASSTRLLSYEQYF. CDR3 DNA: TGCGCCAGTTCCACGAGACTCCTCTCCTACGAGCAGTACTTC.